The sequence of this TCR beta chain was determined in a study of shared clonotypes between healthy human individuals (dated by TCRdb to about 2020). For the study in its entirety: A few men and two women, aged 18 to 49 years, made up the cohort. For each donor, CD4 naive and CD4 memory were each given three plates, CD8 naive was given two plates, and CD8 memory was given one plate. Blood TCR repertoires of five healthy adults were deeply sequenced to estimate repertoire size and the extent of clonotype sharing between individuals. Libraries were prepared and TCR repertoires were sequenced by different laboratories using diverse techniques, in order to increase sequencing depth and limit assay-specific biases. Leukapheresis yielded between about 0.85 and 10 billion PBMCs per donor.

The donors were healthy, HIV-negative adults who had no recently reported acute infections or vaccinations. Only Caucasian adults living in Nashville, Tennessee, USA were represented among the donors. CD4+ T cells were enriched by magnetic negative selection; naive cells were then positively selected on CD45RA, and the negative fraction formed the memory subset. Blood was obtained by leukapheresis, after which PBMCs were separated by Ficoll-Histopaque density gradient centrifugation and cryopreserved in liquid nitrogen vapor phase. Analytical flow cytometry was used to check the purity and quantity of each magnetically sorted T cell population. From each sorted fraction, genomic DNA was isolated and quantified by UV absorbance on a Nanodrop 2000c. Using the deep immunoSEQ assay, TCR CDR3 regions were amplified from genomic DNA by multiplex PCR. Genomic DNA extracted from each cell subset was distributed evenly over all wells of several immunoSEQ 96-well plates, and each plate served as one replicate. For sorted subsets, about 200 ng genomic DNA, equal to some 28,000 T cell genomes, was loaded into each replicate PCR. Purified libraries were measured with a Qubit 3.0 fluorometer, size-checked on a Bioanalyzer 2100, and measured again with the KAPA Library Quantification kit. A separate single-read 150-cycle Illumina NextSeq 550 flow cell was used to sequence each immunoSEQ 96-well plate. The authors' analysis ran thus. Because the immunoSEQ output included only junctional sequences and no quality scores, the filtering could not be the same as the filtering used for full-length reads. Sequences were annotated with PyIR, a Python wrapper for IgBLAST v1.9, using IMGT germline references to assign V/J genes and CDR3. Reads were filtered out if the reads had weak V/J assignments (E-value above 1e-6), no CDR3, stop codons, out-of-frame junctions, or ambiguous translated residues. A V3J clonotype was defined by an identical inferred V gene, J gene, and CDR3 amino acid sequence. To compute the percentage overlap between repertoires, the number of shared unique clonotypes was divided by the size of the smaller repertoire. Repertoire richness was assessed with RTK rarefaction, the Chao1 estimator, and Recon v2.1 estimates of unobserved clonotypes. Generation probabilities were computed with OLGA for all TCRbeta clonotypes obtained by the gDNA method from a few donors. The immuneACCESS repertoire file appears here via TCRdb, limited to in-frame rearrangements. These files lack a portion of the clones; in checked studies, under half of the deficit traces to unresolved V genes, and the cause of the others is not known. V, J and clone size are those of that table, while D and trimming were read from the DNA. The sample data list some 2,100,000 clones, and under 97% of these were observed just once. The ten most abundant clones make up more than 0.1% of the sample.

The germline V gene specifies KGHSH as CDR1 and LQKENI as CDR2. The CDR3 measures 14 amino acids from cysteine to phenylalanine. CDR3 DNA only is kept here, 42 bases in frame from base 1. A distance of 10 bases separates the germline ends of V and J, which lose 0 bases and 5 bases respectively. Details on this clone: Its recognized antigen is unknown. There are no base qualities to consult, and no much larger clone falls within one base.

Study-level results and caveats: When a handful of donors were compared, the shared fraction of clonotypes was about 5% for naive CD4, roughly 3.3% for naive CD8, roughly 2.5% for memory CD4, and 0.4% for memory CD8. Clonotypes shared by all four sorted-subset donors showed higher generation probabilities than non-shared clonotypes. Based on pairwise subsampling, the degree of clonotype sharing among donors was expected to be affected by sequencing depth. Because the study included a small number of donors, the genetic and exposure-history diversity represented was limited. Incomplete sequencing was indicated by rarefaction of sorted-subset datasets, despite the large sequencing depth. Estimated clonotype richness was generally larger for naive than for memory subsets. Only blood was sampled, and tissue TCR repertoires likely differ from those in blood.

This sequence was found in a man between 18 and 29 years old in good health. This chain joins TRBV18 to TRBJ1-2, with no confident D gene call. Source material: naive CD4+ T cells sorted from blood. This specimen's cell subset or site label, interpreted: CD45RA+ positively selected. In nucleotides, the sequence is TGTGCCAGCTCACCACCCGGGCTTTATTATGGCTACACCTTC. Translation gives CASSPPGLYYGYTF. The CDR3, completed at both ends by the reference TRBV18 and TRBJ1-2 genes, gives the full variable domain NAGVMQNPRHLVRRRGQEARLRCSPMKGHSHVYWYRQLPEEGLKFMVYLQKENIIDESGMPKERFSAEFPKEGPSILRIQQVVRGDSAAYFCASSPPGLYYGYTFGSGTRLTVV.